This T cell receptor (beta chain) was identified in a study of blood T cells in healthy people across ages. With 8 bases removed from V and 3 bases from J, the gap between germline ends came to 20 bases. The CDR3 extends over 15 amino acids. A second PCR of 7 to 11 cycles used a sample-barcoded 5' primer and a J-beta primer mix. Using its own MiXCR run on the 5' RACE reads, TCRdb lists one record per CDR3 protein. The table records about 970,000 distinct CDR3 sequences, approximately 50% of them present only once. This clonotype originated in a woman aged 55-70 years in good health. This rearrangement joins TRBV12-3 or TRBV12-4 to TRBJ2-7; D is unresolved. Sequenced input: blood. CDR3 sequence (DNA): TGTGCCAGCCCCACAGCCAGGCCCCCCTACTACGAGCAGTACTTC. Translated, it gives CASPTARPPYYEQYF.